These 13 T cell receptor beta chains were all obtained from the same sample, sequenced in a study of vaccination and CD4 T cells after COVID-19. Described time point: late sampling 161 to 241 days after vaccination in a few convalescent patients. Treatment described: 10-day PBMC culture with coronavirus spike peptide pools or control peptides (ViraFEST assay). The Oncomine TCR Beta short-read assay sequenced DNA from cultured CD4+ T cells. TCRdb itself ran the PCR reads through MiXCR, one entry per CDR3 protein. The sample has around 20,000 distinct CDR3 sequences, 35% to 40% seen once. These TCRs' antigens remain unknown. Sequences were derived from CD4+ T cells from blood, cultured in vitro, sampled about 7 months after SARS-CoV-2 vaccination. The receptors here all came from a human donor who had recovered from COVID-19.

This chain uses TRBV2 with TRBJ2-7; perhaps TRBD2 as D (6 bases). V dropped 5 bases and J dropped 4 bases, with 18 bases sitting between them. The CDR3 length is 15 residues. The germline V gene has CDR1 SNHLY and CDR2 FYNNEI. The CDR3, as DNA: TGTGCCAGCAGTTTCGAGGCAGGGAGGACTTACGAGCAGTACTTC. Amino acids: CASSFEAGRTYEQYF.

The chain joins TRBV4-1 to TRBJ1-1, with a possible D match to TRBD1 (5 bases). Trimming took 0 bases from V and 6 from J, leaving 8 bases between them. Germline lookup yields CDR1 MGHRA and CDR2 YSYEKL. The CDR3 loop spans 13 amino acids. This CDR3 is CASSQEWGAEAFF. CDR3 bases: TGCGCCAGCAGCCAAGAGTGGGGCGCTGAAGCTTTCTTT.

This clonotype was seen once. The rearrangement links TRBV20-1 to TRBJ1-3, with D hard to call. The CDR3 sequence is 14 residues long. The ends were cut back, 3 bases at V and 0 bases at J, with 9 bases in the middle. Germline loops: CDR1 DFQATT, CDR2 SNEGSKA (reference sequence). CDR3 sequence reads: CSASSTISGNTIYF. The CDR3 bases are TGCAGTGCTAGCTCCACAATCTCTGGAAACACCATATATTTT.

Only a few counts were recorded for this clonotype. The genes are TRBV20-1 and TRBJ2-7, with D perhaps assigned TRBD1 or TRBD2 (5 bases each). The CDR3 sequence is 13 residues long. The germline CDR1 and CDR2 sequences are DFQATT and SNEGSKA (reference sequence). The V end was cut by 6 bases, the J end by 3 bases, with 15 bases between. The CDR3 region has the DNA TGCAGTGCCCACCGACAGAGGGGCTACGAGCAGTACTTC. Its protein product is CSAHRQRGYEQYF.

This clonotype has a handful of counts. V usage is TRBV27 and J usage is TRBJ2-3; 13 positions agree with TRBD2. The CDR3 loop spans 18 amino acids. Germline CDR1 is MNHEY and CDR2 is SMNVEV (reference sequence). The J segment lost 5 bases and the V segment lost 5 bases, leaving 13 bases of the junction unmatched. CDR3 in amino acids: CASSALALTSGGRDTQYF. The CDR3, as DNA: TGTGCCAGCAGTGCACTCGCCCTGACTAGCGGGGGGCGAGATACGCAGTATTTT.

This clonotype was recorded a few times. The genes are TRBV20-1 and TRBJ1-1; D ambiguous. CDR3 length: 13 amino acids. Germline loops: CDR1 DFQATT, CDR2 SNEGSKA (reference sequence). In DNA form, the CDR3 reads TGCACGGCCCTCTCTCGGGGAAACACTGAAGCTTTCTTT. It specifies CTALSRGNTEAFF.

This clonotype was seen only a few times. The CDR3 coding sequence is TGTGCCAGCAGGATTAACTCCTACAATGAGCAGTTCTTC. It codes for CASRINSYNEQFF. The chain recombines TRBV2 with TRBJ2-1; no reliable D call. From germline, CDR1 is SNHLY and CDR2 FYNNEI. Trimming removed 6 bases at V and 0 bases at J, with 6 bases between. This CDR3 is built from 13 residues.

The chain carries TRBV7-2 and TRBJ1-6; weak D call: TRBD1 (5 bases). The V end lost 4 bases, the J end lost 4 bases, and 8 bases lay between the germline ends. Germline V gene data show CDR1 as SGHTA and CDR2 as FQGNSA. The CDR3 covers 14 residues. In DNA form, the CDR3 reads TGTGCCAGCAGCTCCCAGGGTTATAATTCACCCCTCCACTTT. Amino acid sequence: CASSSQGYNSPLHF.

J is TRBJ2-3 and V is TRBV7-3, with TRBD2 matching over 10 bases. The germline gives CDR1 SGHTA, CDR2 FQGTGA. The junction had 9 bases not matched to a gene; V was cut back by 5 bases and J by 4 bases. This CDR3 is 16 amino acids long. The DNA of the CDR3 is TGTGCCAGCAGCCGTGGAGCGGGAGGGCCTTCAGATACGCAGTATTTT. Its protein product is CASSRGAGGPSDTQYF. Full variable domain (outside the CDR3, taken from reference TRBV7-3 and TRBJ2-3): GAGVSQTPSNKVTEKGKYVELRCDPISGHTALYWYRQSLGQGPEFLIYFQGTGAADDSGLPNDRFFAVRPEGSVSTLKIQRTERGDSAVYLCASSRGAGGPSDTQYFGPGTRLTVL.

V usage is TRBV11-2 and J usage is TRBJ1-6; 8 bases are shared with TRBD1. Germline V gene lookup returns CDR1 SGHAT and CDR2 FQNNGV. This CDR3 has 16 residues. J was trimmed by 7 bases and V by 6 bases; bases with no gene match: 11. CDR3 protein: CASRPQGAGGNSPLHF. Here the CDR3 DNA reads TGTGCCAGCAGACCTCAGGGGGCAGGGGGCAATTCACCCCTCCACTTT. The entire variable domain, with the rest obtained from reference TRBV11-2 and TRBJ1-6, is as follows: EAGVAQSPRYKIIEKRQSVAFWCNPISGHATLYWYQQILGQGPKLLIQFQNNGVVDDSQLPKDRFSAERLKGVDSTLKIQPAKLEDSAVYLCASRPQGAGGNSPLHFGNGTRLTVT.

This clonotype has a handful of counts. V gene TRBV7-9 combines with J gene TRBJ1-2; 7 positions agree with TRBD1. Germline CDR1 SEHNR, CDR2 FQNEAQ (reference sequence). J was trimmed by 3 bases and V by 5 bases; bases with no gene match: 9. The CDR3 spans 15 residues. Here the CDR3 reads CASSLLEGAHYGYTF. In nucleotides, the CDR3 is TGTGCCAGCAGCCTCCTCGAGGGGGCTCACTATGGCTACACCTTC.

This clonotype has only a few counts. The chain uses TRBV7-2 and TRBJ1-5; D not certain. The germline CDR1 and CDR2 sequences are SGHTA and FQGNSA. This CDR3 has 13 residues. Trimming took off 0 bases at V and 5 bases at J, with 5 bases between the two ends. The chain's CDR3 is CASSLASHQPQHF. The CDR3 nucleotides are TGTGCCAGCAGCTTAGCCAGTCATCAGCCCCAGCATTTT.

The rearrangement uses TRBV7-6 and TRBJ1-3; D gene uncertain. V lost 5 bases, J lost 3 bases, and 11 bases lay in between. The germline V gene encodes CDR1 SGHVS and CDR2 FNYEAQ. The CDR3 is made up of 14 amino acids. CDR3 sequence: CASSSAARGNTIYF. The CDR3 nucleotides are TGTGCCAGCAGCAGCGCAGCTCGTGGAAACACCATATATTTT.